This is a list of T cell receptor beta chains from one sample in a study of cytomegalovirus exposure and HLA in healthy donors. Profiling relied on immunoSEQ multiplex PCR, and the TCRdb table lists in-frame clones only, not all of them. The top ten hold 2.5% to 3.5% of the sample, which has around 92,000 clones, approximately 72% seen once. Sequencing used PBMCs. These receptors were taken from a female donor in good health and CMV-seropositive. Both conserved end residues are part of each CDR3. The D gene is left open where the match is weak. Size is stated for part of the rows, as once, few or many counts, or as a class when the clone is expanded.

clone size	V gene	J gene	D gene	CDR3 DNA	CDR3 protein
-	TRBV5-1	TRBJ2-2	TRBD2	TGCGCCAGCAGCCCTATAGCGGGGGTGGACACCGGGGAGCTGTTTTTT	CASSPIAGVDTGELFF
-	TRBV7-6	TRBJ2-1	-	TGTGCCAGCAGCTTAGCAGGGGTCTACAATGAGCAGTTCTTC	CASSLAGVYNEQFF
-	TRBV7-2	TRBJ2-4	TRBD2	TGTGCCAGCAGCCTCATAGCGGGGGGGCCGTGGGGAAAAAACATTCAGTACTTC	CASSLIAGGPWGKNIQYF
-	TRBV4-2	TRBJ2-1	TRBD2	TGTGCCAGCAGCCTCAATTCCCGGACTAGCGGGAAAGTGAATGAGCAGTTCTTC	CASSLNSRTSGKVNEQFF
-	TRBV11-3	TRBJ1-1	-	TGTGCCAGCAGCCTAACAGGGAACACTGAAGCTTTCTTT	CASSLTGNTEAFF
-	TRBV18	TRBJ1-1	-	TGTGCCAGCTCACCACCAGGGGGGAACACTGAAGCTTTCTTT	CASSPPGGNTEAFF
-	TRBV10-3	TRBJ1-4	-	TGTGCCATCAGTGAAATAGGGGCAAATGAAAAACTGTTTTTT	CAISEIGANEKLFF
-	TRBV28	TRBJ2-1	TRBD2	TGTGCCAGCAGTGCGACTAGCGGGAATGAGCAGTTCTTC	CASSATSGNEQFF
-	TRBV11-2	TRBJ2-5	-	TGTGCCAGCAGCTCGCCTCAGGGGAAGGAGACCCAGTACTTC	CASSSPQGKETQYF
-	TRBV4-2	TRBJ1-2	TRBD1	TGTGCCAGCAGCCAGGACTTGGGACAGGGGGCGCGCTATGGCTACACCTTC	CASSQDLGQGARYGYTF
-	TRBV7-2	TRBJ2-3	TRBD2	TGTGCCAGCAGCGCGAGCGGGAGGTCCCGGACGCAGTATTTT	CASSASGRSRTQYF
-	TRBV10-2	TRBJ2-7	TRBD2	TGCGCCAGCAGTGAGGGACTAGCGGAGGGGTATGAGCAGTACTTC	CASSEGLAEGYEQYF
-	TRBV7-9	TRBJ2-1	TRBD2	TGTGCCAGCAGCTTAGGACTAGCGGGAGATGAGCAGTTCTTC	CASSLGLAGDEQFF
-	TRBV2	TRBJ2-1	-	TGTGCCAGTTGTCCTGCCAGCTCCTACAATGAGCAGTTCTTC	CASCPASSYNEQFF
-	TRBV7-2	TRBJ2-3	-	TGTGCCAGCAGCTTAGCGGGGCCCATAGCAGATACGCAGTATTTT	CASSLAGPIADTQYF
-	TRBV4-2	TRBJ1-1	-	TGTGCCAGCAGCCAAGATCTTCGGGGGAGGGATGAAGCTTTCTTT	CASSQDLRGRDEAFF
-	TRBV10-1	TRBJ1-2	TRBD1	TGCGCCAGCAGTCCGGACAGGATCAGGGGCCCGGGCTACACCTTC	CASSPDRIRGPGYTF
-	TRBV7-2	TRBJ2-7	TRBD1	TGTGCCAGCAAGGTCGGCGGGACAGGTAGTAACGAGCAGTACTTC	CASKVGGTGSNEQYF
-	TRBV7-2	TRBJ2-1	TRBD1	TGTGCCAGCAGCATCGGGGACAGCATTAGGCTGTTCTTC	CASSIGDSIRLFF
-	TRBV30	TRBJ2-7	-	TGTGCCGGAGCTCAACAGGGCGAGACCTACGAGCAGTACTTC	CAGAQQGETYEQYF
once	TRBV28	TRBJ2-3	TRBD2	TGTGCCAGCAGTCCAGCGGGAGACTGGTCAGATACGCAGTATTTT	CASSPAGDWSDTQYF
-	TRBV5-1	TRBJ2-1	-	TGCGCCAGCAGCTTAGGGGGAGTGAACAATGAGCAGTTCTTC	CASSLGGVNNEQFF